This T cell receptor (beta chain) was sequenced in a study of blood T cells in healthy people across ages. In its sample, this clonotype was seen a few times. A much larger clone differs by one base, so this may be a read error. The CDR3 is 15 amino acids. With 2 bases removed from V and 6 bases from J, the gap between germline ends came to 14 bases. The germline CDR1 and CDR2 sequences are KGHSY and FQNENV. Together with a sample-barcoded 5' primer, a J-beta primer mix was included in a second PCR lasting about 6 to 11 cycles. Each CDR3 protein gets one entry after TCRdb re-called the 5' RACE reads with MiXCR. The sample has approximately 850,000 distinct CDR3 sequences; 40% to 50% are singletons.

The sequence was collected from a man between 60 and 75 years old in good health. This chain uses TRBV16 with TRBJ2-1; D not resolved. Sequencing was done on a sample of blood. This CDR3 reads CASSQAASSANEQFF. The CDR3, as DNA: TGTGCCAGCAGCCAAGCAGCCAGCTCGGCCAATGAGCAGTTCTTC. Variable domain in full (rest from reference TRBV16 and TRBJ2-1): GEEVAQTPKHLVRGEGQKAKLYCAPIKGHSYVFWYQQVLKNEFKFLISFQNENVFDETGMPKERFSAKCLPNSPCSLEIQATKLEDSAVYFCASSQAASSANEQFFGPGTRLTVL.